These 20 T cell receptor beta chains originate from one sample sequenced in a study of cytomegalovirus exposure and HLA in healthy donors. Only in-frame clones appear in the TCRdb table, and some are missing; sequencing was by immunoSEQ multiplex PCR. The repertoire holds some 110,000 clones, with around 85% as singletons. The specimen sequenced was PBMCs. The receptors derive from a man between 18 and 35 years old in good health and CMV-seropositive.

As DNA, the CDR3 is TGTGCCAGCAGCTCCACGGGGGGGTTCGGCGAGCAGTACTTC. As protein: CASSSTGGFGEQYF. The chain links TRBV4-2 to TRBJ2-7; TRBD2 matches at 8 bases. The germline CDR1 and CDR2 sequences are LGHNA and YNFKEQ. Germline trimming cut 5 bases from V and 6 bases from J; bases unmatched to any gene: 9. CDR3 length: 14 residues.

This chain joins TRBV6-6 and TRBJ2-7; perhaps TRBD1 as D (5 bases). Germline CDR1 reads MNHNY; CDR2 reads SVGAGI (reference sequence). CDR3 length equals 14 residues. The V and J ends lost 3 bases and 3 bases respectively, with 12 bases between them. Here the CDR3 reads CASSYRGQIYEQYF. The CDR3, as DNA: TGTGCCAGCAGTTATAGGGGTCAGATCTACGAGCAGTACTTC.

The genes are TRBV5-6 and TRBJ1-5; D call uncertain. Germline values: CDR1 SGHDT, CDR2 YYEEEE. This CDR3 spans 13 amino acids. Trimming removed 2 bases at V and 4 bases at J, with 7 bases between. The CDR3 reads CASSFNRNQPQHF. For the CDR3, the DNA is TGTGCCAGCAGCTTTAACAGAAATCAGCCCCAGCATTTT.

This clone was found a few times. V gene TRBV5-1 combines with J gene TRBJ2-7; D is ambiguous. V was clipped by 4 bases and J by 1 base, with 12 bases between them. This CDR3 contains 14 residues. Germline values: CDR1 SGHRS, CDR2 YFSETQ. The CDR3 region has the DNA TGCGCCAGCAGCCAAGTTTTGCAGTCCTACGAGCAGTACTTC. This gives the protein CASSQVLQSYEQYF.

The chain recombines TRBV4-1 with TRBJ1-2; tentatively, D is TRBD1 (6 bases). Germline lookup yields CDR1 MGHRA and CDR2 YSYEKL. Trimming stripped 4 bases from V and 0 bases from J, with 12 bases between. CDR3 length: 15 amino acids. The CDR3 loop is CASSLQGKTNYGYTF. CDR3 DNA sequence: TGCGCCAGCAGCCTTCAGGGGAAAACTAACTATGGCTACACCTTC.

The chain uses TRBV29-1 and TRBJ2-3; TRBD2 is a possible D gene (7 bases). CDR3 size: 14 residues. Trimming removed 1 base at V and 2 bases at J, with 10 bases between. The germline CDR1 and CDR2 sequences are SQVTM and ANQGSEA. CDR3 sequence reads: CSVEGRGPTDTQYF. Written as DNA, the CDR3 is TGCAGCGTTGAAGGGCGGGGGCCCACAGATACGCAGTATTTT.

The chain carries TRBV5-5 and TRBJ2-3; 7 nucleotides line up with TRBD1. This CDR3 is built from 16 residues. The V and J ends lost 4 bases and 0 bases, in that order; junction bases with no gene match: 8. Per the germline V gene, CDR1 is SGHKS and CDR2 is YYEKEE (reference sequence). The DNA for the CDR3 is TGTGCCAGCAGCCTGGGGACAGCCTTCAGCACAGATACGCAGTATTTT. It specifies CASSLGTAFSTDTQYF. Full variable domain (outside the CDR3, taken from reference TRBV5-5 and TRBJ2-3): DAGVTQSPTHLIKTRGQQVTLRCSPISGHKSVSWYQQVLGQGPQFIFQYYEKEERGRGNFPDRFSARQFPNYSSELNVNALLLGDSALYLCASSLGTAFSTDTQYFGPGTRLTVL.

The sample holds one count of this clone. This rearrangement joins TRBV30 to TRBJ2-2; 7 nucleotides align to TRBD1. Germline V gene data show CDR1 as GTSNPN and CDR2 as SVGIG (reference sequence). The V and J ends lost 2 bases and 4 bases, in that order; junction bases with no gene match: 13. This CDR3 comprises 17 residues. CDR3 residues: CAWSILGAGGSTGELFF. The CDR3 DNA sequence: TGTGCCTGGAGTATACTGGGGGCAGGGGGTAGCACCGGGGAGCTGTTTTTT.

The chain links TRBV7-9 to TRBJ2-6; D possibly corresponds to TRBD2 (5 bases). This CDR3 spans 15 amino acids. V lost 10 bases and J 0 bases, leaving 13 bases between the germline ends. The germline V gene encodes CDR1 SEHNR and CDR2 FQNEAQ (reference sequence). The CDR3 sequence: CATLASSSGANVLTF. The CDR3 DNA reads TGTGCCACCCTAGCCTCAAGCTCTGGGGCCAACGTCCTGACTTTC. The full variable domain, in which reference TRBV7-9 and TRBJ2-6 provide the parts outside the CDR3, is DTGVSQNPRHKITKRGQNVTFRCDPISEHNRLYWYRQTLGQGPEFLTYFQNEAQLEKSRLLSDRFSAERPKGSFSTLEIQRTEQGDSAMYLCATLASSSGANVLTFGAGSRLTVL.

The V call is TRBV19, the J call TRBJ2-7; 7 positions agree with TRBD1. J lost 4 bases, V lost 4 bases, and 10 bases had no gene match. Germline assignment: CDR1 LNHDA and CDR2 SQIVND (reference sequence). The CDR3 spans 15 residues. CDR3 DNA sequence: TGTGCCAGTAGTACCCAAAACAGGGGATCATACGAGCAGTACTTC. Translation: CASSTQNRGSYEQYF.

The V gene is TRBV6-1, the J gene TRBJ2-7; tentatively, D is TRBD2 (6 bases). Germline V gene lookup returns CDR1 MNHNS and CDR2 SASEGT. The CDR3 has 14 residues. For the CDR3, the DNA is TGTGTCACCTTGAAGGGGAGGATTTTCTACGAGCAGTACTTC. Translation: CVTLKGRIFYEQYF.

This chain links TRBV2 with TRBJ1-5, with no clear D. Trimming removed 9 bases from V and 9 bases from J, with 18 bases in between. Per the germline V gene, CDR1 is SNHLY and CDR2 is FYNNEI. The CDR3 has 13 residues. The CDR3 reads CASTTEISGPQHF. In DNA, the CDR3 is TGTGCCAGTACTACAGAGATCAGCGGGCCCCAGCATTTT.

The genes are TRBV28 and TRBJ1-6, with D tentatively TRBD1 (5 bases). Germline values: CDR1 MDHEN, CDR2 SYDVKM. This CDR3 is built from 12 residues. V was trimmed by 3 bases and J by 15 bases, leaving 12 bases between them. CDR3 in amino acids: CASSFPGEHLHF. The DNA for the CDR3 is TGTGCCAGCAGTTTCCCGGGGGAACACCTCCACTTT.

The chain is built from TRBV10-2 and TRBJ2-5; maybe TRBD2 (6 bases). The V end was cut by 8 bases, the J end by 6 bases, with 10 bases between. Germline CDR1 reads WSHSY; CDR2 reads SAAADI. This CDR3 contains 11 residues. CDR3 coding DNA: TGCGCCAGCCTGGCGGGACAGACCCAGTACTTC. It is translated as CASLAGQTQYF.

The V and J genes are TRBV4-2 and TRBJ2-5; 11 bases agree with TRBD2. V dropped 1 base and J dropped 1; count of bases not matched to a gene: 2. CDR1 is LGHNA, CDR2 YNFKEQ, per germline. The CDR3 loop spans 16 amino acids. CDR3 sequence (DNA): TGTGCCAGCAGCCAAGTAGGGACTAGCGGCCAAGAGACCCAGTACTTC. Its translation is CASSQVGTSGQETQYF.

The CDR3 DNA reads as TGTGCCAGCAGAGATATAAAGGCGGGGGAAAAACTGTTTTTT. Protein product: CASRDIKAGEKLFF. The chain joins TRBV6-6 to TRBJ1-4, with D uncertain. This CDR3 is 14 amino acids long. Germline lookup yields CDR1 MNHNY and CDR2 SVGAGI (reference sequence). V shed 6 bases and J shed 8 bases, with 16 bases lying between them.

This chain links TRBV5-4 with TRBJ1-2; 8 bases match TRBD1. The CDR3 sequence is 15 residues long. The V gene's germline CDR1 is SGHNT and CDR2 YYREEE (reference sequence). The V and J ends lost 4 bases and 2 bases, in that order; junction bases with no gene match: 7. Written as DNA, the CDR3 is TGTGCCAGCAGCGCAGGGGGCCTACTCAACTATGGCTACACCTTC. This sequence encodes CASSAGGLLNYGYTF.

The gene calls are TRBV5-1 and TRBJ1-1; D call uncertain. V was pared by 4 bases and J by 5 bases, with 12 bases between. In germline, CDR1 is SGHRS, CDR2 YFSETQ. There are 13 residues in the CDR3. This chain's CDR3 is CASSAISGTEAFF. CDR3 bases: TGCGCCAGCAGCGCCATAAGCGGGACTGAAGCTTTCTTT.

V usage is TRBV9 and J usage is TRBJ2-3, with 7 nucleotides matching TRBD2. CDR1 SGDLS and CDR2 YYNGEE come from the germline V gene. The CDR3 has 17 residues. With V trimmed by 0 bases and J by 5 bases, 12 bases remained unmatched. The CDR3 nucleotides are TGTGCCAGCAGCGTAGGACCGACTAGCACGGAAAGAGATACGCAGTATTTT. Translated, it gives CASSVGPTSTERDTQYF.

The V gene is TRBV2, the J gene TRBJ1-1; 7 positions agree with TRBD1. In germline, CDR1 is SNHLY, CDR2 FYNNEI. The CDR3 length is 16 residues. Trimming cost V 6 bases and J 1 base; bases outside gene matches: 11. This CDR3 reads CASRYPGQNTNTEAFF. The CDR3 nucleotides are TGTGCCAGCAGATATCCGGGACAGAACACGAACACTGAAGCTTTCTTT.